The clone carrying this T cell receptor (beta chain) occurred a few times. The sample has other DNA sequences that encode this CDR3 too. The CDR3 is 14 amino acids. V lost 4 bases, J lost 4 bases, and 11 bases lay in between. In germline, CDR1 is SEHNR, CDR2 FQNEAQ (reference sequence). These data come from a study of brain metastases from non-small cell lung cancer. Only in-frame clones appear in the TCRdb table, and some are missing; sequencing was by immunoSEQ multiplex PCR. Here the sample spans about 1,500 clones, roughly 90% being singletons. This receptor was obtained from a donor at least 40 years old with non-small cell lung cancer. The chain couples TRBV7-9 to TRBJ1-5; the D is unclear. Sequenced material: tumor-adjacent normal tissue. This CDR3 reads CASSSYGANQPQHF. The CDR3 DNA reads TGTGCCAGCAGCTCTTACGGCGCGAATCAGCCCCAGCATTTT.